The clone carrying this T cell receptor beta chain has more than one count but fewer than ten. Its antigen is not known. Authors of the study amplified TCR beta CDR3 regions from RNA transcripts. HTBI primers were the set used in a first-round RT-PCR of the TCR CDR3. In TCRdb, the multiplex PCR reads were re-called with MiXCR into one record per CDR3 protein. This table has 490,000 or so distinct CDR3 sequences, 15% to 20% appearing once. The data originate from a study of T cells in Graves' hyperthyroidism and ophthalmopathy. At the level of the study: Before treatment of any kind, peripheral blood was taken at initial diagnosis.

Each 10 ml fresh peripheral blood draw supplied the PBMCs. Study outcomes and limitations: With a median lead of 6.5 months before onset, the model predicted ophthalmopathy. Blood also carried most thyroid clonotypes expanded above 0.001.

The V gene lost 2 bases and the J gene lost 5 bases, with 9 bases spanning the gap. This CDR3 is built from 13 residues. CDR1 GTSNPN and CDR2 SVGIG come from the germline V gene (reference sequence). V is TRBV30 and J is TRBJ2-2; no definite D call. The TCR originated in a woman in her 30s with Graves' ophthalmopathy. Sequencing was carried out using blood. CDR3 residues: CAWSITWTGELFF. The CDR3 DNA reads as TGTGCCTGGAGTATTACATGGACCGGGGAGCTGTTTTTT.